This T cell receptor beta chain comes out of a study of T cell changes during pregnancy in multiple sclerosis. Clones were sequenced by immunoSEQ multiplex PCR, and TCRdb holds only the in-frame ones, with some missing. The data hold some 80,000 clones, with around 94% observed a single time. This clone was counted a single time. The sequence came from a female donor with multiple sclerosis, enrolled in a pregnancy study. The material was CD4+ T cells from peripheral blood mononuclear cells, obtained after pregnancy.

CDR3 loop: CASSRTGTEAFF. The CDR3 DNA reads TGTGCCAGCAGCAGGACGGGGACTGAAGCTTTCTTT. The V and J genes are TRBV21-1 and TRBJ1-1. TRBV21-1 is an annotated pseudogene. This CDR3 spans 12 amino acids.